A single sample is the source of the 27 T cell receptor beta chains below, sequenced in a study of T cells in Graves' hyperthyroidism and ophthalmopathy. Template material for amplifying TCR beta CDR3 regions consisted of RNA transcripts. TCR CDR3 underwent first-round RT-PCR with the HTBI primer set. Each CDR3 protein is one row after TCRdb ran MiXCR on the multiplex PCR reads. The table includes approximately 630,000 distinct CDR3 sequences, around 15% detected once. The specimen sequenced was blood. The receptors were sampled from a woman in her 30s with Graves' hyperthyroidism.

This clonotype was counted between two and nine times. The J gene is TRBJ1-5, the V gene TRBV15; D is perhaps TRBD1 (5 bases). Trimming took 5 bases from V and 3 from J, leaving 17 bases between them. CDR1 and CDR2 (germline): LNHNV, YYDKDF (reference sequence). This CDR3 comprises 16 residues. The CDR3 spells CATSLSRRVINQPQHF. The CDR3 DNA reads TGTGCCACCAGCTTATCCCGCAGGGTGATCAATCAGCCCCAGCATTTT.

The CDR3 nucleotides read TGCGCCAGCAGCCAAGGCGCCAGGGGGCGAGGCGGCACTGAAGCTTTCTTT. It yields the protein CASSQGARGRGGTEAFF. The chain couples TRBV4-1 to TRBJ1-1; 8 nucleotides align to TRBD1. Germline CDR1 and CDR2: MGHRA and YSYEKL. There are 17 residues in the CDR3. The trim removed 1 base at V and 4 bases at J, leaving 11 bases unmatched.

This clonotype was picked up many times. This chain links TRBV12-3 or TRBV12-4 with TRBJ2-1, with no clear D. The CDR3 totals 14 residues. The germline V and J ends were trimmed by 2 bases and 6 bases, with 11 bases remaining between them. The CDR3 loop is CASSLPAIVNEQFF. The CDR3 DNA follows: TGTGCCAGCAGTTTACCCGCTATAGTCAATGAGCAGTTCTTC.

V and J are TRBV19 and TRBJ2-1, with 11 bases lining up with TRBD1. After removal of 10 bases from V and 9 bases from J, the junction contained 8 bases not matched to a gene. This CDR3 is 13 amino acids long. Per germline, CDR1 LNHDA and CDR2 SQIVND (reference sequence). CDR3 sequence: CATSYGQGAEQFF. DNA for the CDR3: TGTGCCACCAGCTATGGACAGGGGGCTGAGCAGTTCTTC.

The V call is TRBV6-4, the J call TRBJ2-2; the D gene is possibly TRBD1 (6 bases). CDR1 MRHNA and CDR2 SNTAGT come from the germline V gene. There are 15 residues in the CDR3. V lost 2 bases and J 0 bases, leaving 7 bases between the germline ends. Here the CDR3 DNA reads TGTGCCAGCAGTGACCGGGACACGAACACCGGGGAGCTGTTTTTT. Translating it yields CASSDRDTNTGELFF.

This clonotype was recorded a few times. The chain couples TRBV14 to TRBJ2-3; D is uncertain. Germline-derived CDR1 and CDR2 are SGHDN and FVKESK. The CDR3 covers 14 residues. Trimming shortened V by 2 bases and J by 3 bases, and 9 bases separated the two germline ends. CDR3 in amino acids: CASSQHPWTDTQYF. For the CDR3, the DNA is TGTGCCAGCAGCCAACATCCATGGACAGATACGCAGTATTTT.

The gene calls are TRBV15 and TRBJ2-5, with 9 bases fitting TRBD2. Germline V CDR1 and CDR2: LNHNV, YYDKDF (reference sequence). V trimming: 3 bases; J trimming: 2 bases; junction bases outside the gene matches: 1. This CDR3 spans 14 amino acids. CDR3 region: CATSRSGGQETQYF. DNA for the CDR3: TGTGCCACCAGCAGGAGCGGGGGGCAAGAGACCCAGTACTTC.

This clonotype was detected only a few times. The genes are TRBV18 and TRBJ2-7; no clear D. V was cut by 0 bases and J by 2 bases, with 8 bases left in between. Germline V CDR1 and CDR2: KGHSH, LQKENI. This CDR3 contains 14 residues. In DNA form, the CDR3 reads TGTGCCAGCTCACCACCAACTTTCCCCTACGAGCAGTACTTC. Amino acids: CASSPPTFPYEQYF.

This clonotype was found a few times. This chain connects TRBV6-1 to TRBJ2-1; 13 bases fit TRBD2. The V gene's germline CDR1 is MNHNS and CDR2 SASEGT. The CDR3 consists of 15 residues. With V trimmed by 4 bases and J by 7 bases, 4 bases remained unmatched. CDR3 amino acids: CASSALAGGRNEQFF. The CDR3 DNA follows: TGTGCCAGCAGTGCACTAGCGGGAGGGCGGAATGAGCAGTTCTTC.

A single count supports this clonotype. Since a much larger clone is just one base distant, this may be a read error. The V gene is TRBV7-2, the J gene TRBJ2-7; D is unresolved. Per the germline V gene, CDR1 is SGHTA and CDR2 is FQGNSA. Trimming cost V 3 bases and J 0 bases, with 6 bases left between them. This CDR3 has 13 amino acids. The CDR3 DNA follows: TGTGCCAGCAGCTTCCAACCCTCCTACGAGCAGTACTTC. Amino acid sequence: CASSFQPSYEQYF.

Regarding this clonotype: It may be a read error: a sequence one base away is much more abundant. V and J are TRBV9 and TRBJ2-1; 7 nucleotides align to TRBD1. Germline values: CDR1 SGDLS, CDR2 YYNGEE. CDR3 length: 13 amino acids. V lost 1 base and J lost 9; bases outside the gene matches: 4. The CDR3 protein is CASSVTTGREQFF. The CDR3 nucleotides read TGTGCCAGCAGCGTAACGACAGGGCGTGAGCAGTTCTTC.

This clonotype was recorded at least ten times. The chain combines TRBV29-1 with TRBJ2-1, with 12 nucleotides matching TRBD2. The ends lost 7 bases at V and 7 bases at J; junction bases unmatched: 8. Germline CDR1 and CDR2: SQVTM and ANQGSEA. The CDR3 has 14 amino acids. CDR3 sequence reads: CSAVGTSGWNEQFF. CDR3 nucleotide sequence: TGCAGCGCCGTCGGGACTAGCGGGTGGAATGAGCAGTTCTTC.

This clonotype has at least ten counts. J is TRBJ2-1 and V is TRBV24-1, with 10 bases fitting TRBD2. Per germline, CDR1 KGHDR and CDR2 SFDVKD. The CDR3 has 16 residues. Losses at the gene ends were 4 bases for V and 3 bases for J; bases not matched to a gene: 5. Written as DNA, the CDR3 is TGTGCCACCAGTGACGCAGGACTAGCGGTCTACAATGAGCAGTTCTTC. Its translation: CATSDAGLAVYNEQFF.

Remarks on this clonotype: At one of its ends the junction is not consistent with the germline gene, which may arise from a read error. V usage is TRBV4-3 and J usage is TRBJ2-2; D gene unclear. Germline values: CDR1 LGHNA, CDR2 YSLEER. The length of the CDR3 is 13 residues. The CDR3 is CTSSHWGTGELFF. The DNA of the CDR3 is TGCACCAGCAGCCACTGGGGAACCGGGGAGCTGTTTTTT.

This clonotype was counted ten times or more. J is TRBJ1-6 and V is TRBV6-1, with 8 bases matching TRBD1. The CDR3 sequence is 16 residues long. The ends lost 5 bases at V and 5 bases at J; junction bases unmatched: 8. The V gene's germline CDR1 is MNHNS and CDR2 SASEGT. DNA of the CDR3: TGTGCCAGCAGTCCGGACAGGGCGAGGAATAATTCACCCCTCCACTTT. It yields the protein CASSPDRARNNSPLHF.

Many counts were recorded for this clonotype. The CDR3 sequence: CASSEGQGWQPQHF. CDR3 sequence (DNA): TGTGCCAGCAGTGAGGGACAGGGGTGGCAGCCCCAGCATTTT. The chain has TRBV2 and TRBJ1-5, with 10 bases fitting TRBD1. Germline V gene lookup returns CDR1 SNHLY and CDR2 FYNNEI. Trimming took 3 bases from V and 7 from J; bases not matched to a gene: 3. The CDR3 length is 14 residues. Combining the CDR3 with reference TRBV2 and TRBJ1-5 gives the whole variable domain EPEVTQTPSHQVTQMGQEVILRCVPISNHLYFYWYRQILGQKVEFLVSFYNNEISEKSEIFDDQFSVERPDGSNFTLKIRSTKLEDSAMYFCASSEGQGWQPQHFGDGTRLSIL.

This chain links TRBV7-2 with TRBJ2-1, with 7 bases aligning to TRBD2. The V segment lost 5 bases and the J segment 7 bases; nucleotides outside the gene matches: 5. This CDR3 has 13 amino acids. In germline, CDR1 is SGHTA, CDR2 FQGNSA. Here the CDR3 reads CASSPGLKNEQFF. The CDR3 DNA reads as TGTGCCAGCAGCCCGGGACTAAAGAATGAGCAGTTCTTC.

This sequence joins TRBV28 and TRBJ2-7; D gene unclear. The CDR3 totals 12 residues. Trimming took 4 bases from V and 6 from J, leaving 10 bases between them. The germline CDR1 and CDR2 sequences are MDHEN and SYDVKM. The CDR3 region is CASSSGPPEQYF. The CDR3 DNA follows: TGTGCCAGCAGTTCCGGACCTCCCGAGCAGTACTTC.

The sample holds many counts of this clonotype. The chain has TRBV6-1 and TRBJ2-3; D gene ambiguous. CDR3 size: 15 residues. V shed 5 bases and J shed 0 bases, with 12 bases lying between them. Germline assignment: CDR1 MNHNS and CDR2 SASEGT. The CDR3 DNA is TGTGCCAGCAGTTTTTATTTCAGGAGCACAGATACGCAGTATTTT. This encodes CASSFYFRSTDTQYF.

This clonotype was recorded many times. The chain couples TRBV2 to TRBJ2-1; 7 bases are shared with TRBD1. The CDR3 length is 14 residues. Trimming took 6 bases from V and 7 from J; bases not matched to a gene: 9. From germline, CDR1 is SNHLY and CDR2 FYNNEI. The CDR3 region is CASSPKDRPNEQFF. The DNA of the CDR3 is TGTGCCAGCAGCCCCAAGGACAGGCCTAATGAGCAGTTCTTC.

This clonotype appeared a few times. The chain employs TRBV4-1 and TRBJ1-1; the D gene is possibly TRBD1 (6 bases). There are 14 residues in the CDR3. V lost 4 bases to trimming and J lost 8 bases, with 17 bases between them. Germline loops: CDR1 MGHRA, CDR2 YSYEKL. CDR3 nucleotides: TGCGCCAGCAGCCGACTGCGGGGGGGCGTAGAAGCTTTCTTT. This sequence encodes CASSRLRGGVEAFF.

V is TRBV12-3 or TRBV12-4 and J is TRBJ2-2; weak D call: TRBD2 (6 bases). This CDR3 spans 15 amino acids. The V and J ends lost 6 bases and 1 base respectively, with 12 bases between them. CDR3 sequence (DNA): TGTGCCAGCAGAAGAGGGACTTTGAACACCGGGGAGCTGTTTTTT. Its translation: CASRRGTLNTGELFF.

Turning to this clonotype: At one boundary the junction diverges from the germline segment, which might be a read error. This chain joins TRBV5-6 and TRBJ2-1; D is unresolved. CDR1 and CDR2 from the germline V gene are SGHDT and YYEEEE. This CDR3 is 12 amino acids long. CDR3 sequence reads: CASSPQRPRWVF. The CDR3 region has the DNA TGTGCCAGCAGCCCACAACGGCCTCGGTGGGTCTTC.

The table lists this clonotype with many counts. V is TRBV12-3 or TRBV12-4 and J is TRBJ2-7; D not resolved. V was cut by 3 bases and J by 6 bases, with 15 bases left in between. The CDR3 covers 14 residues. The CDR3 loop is CASSFSSGMSEQYF. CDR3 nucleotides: TGTGCCAGCAGTTTTTCGTCTGGGATGAGCGAGCAGTACTTC.

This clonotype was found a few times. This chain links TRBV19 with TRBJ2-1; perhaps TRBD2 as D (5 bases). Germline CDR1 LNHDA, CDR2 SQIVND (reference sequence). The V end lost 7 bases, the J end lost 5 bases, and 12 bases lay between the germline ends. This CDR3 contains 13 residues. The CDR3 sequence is CASKGLGDNEQFF. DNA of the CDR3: TGTGCCAGTAAAGGACTGGGAGACAATGAGCAGTTCTTC.

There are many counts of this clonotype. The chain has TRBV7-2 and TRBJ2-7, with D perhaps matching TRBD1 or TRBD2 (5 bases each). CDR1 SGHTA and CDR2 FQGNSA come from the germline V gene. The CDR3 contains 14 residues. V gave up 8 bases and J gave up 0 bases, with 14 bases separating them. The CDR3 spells CASARDPSSYEQYF. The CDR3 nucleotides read TGTGCCAGCGCCCGGGACCCGAGCTCCTACGAGCAGTACTTC.

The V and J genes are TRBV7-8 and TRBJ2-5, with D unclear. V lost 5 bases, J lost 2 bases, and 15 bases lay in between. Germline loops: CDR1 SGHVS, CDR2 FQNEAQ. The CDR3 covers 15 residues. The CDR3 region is CASSPPTESQETQYF. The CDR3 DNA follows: TGTGCCAGCAGCCCACCTACAGAATCTCAAGAGACCCAGTACTTC.